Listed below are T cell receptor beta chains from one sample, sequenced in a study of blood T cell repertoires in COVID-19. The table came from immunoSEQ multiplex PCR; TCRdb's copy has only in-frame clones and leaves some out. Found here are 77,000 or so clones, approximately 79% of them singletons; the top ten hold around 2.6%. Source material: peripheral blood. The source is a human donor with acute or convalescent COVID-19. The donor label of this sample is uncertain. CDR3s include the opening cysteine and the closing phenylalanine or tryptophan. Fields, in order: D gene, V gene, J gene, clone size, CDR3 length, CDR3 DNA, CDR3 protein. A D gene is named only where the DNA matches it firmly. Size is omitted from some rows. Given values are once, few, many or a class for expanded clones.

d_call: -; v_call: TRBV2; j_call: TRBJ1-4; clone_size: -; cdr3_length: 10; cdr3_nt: TGTGCCAGCTTAGCTGAAAAACTGTTTTTT; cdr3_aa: CASLAEKLFF
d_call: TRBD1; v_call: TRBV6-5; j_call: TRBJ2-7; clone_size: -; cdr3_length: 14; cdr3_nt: TGTGCCAGCAGTTCACAGGGGAGCCCGGGGGAGCAGTACTTC; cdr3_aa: CASSSQGSPGEQYF
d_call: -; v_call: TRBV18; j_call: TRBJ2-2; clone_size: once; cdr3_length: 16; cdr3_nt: TGTGCCAGCTCACCCATGGCAGGGGCAAAAGCCGGGGAGCTGTTTTTT; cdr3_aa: CASSPMAGAKAGELFF
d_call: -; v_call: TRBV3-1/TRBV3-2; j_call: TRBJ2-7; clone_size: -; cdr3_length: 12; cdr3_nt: TGTGCCAGCAGCCTCTTGTCCTACGAGCAGTACTTC; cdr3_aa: CASSLLSYEQYF
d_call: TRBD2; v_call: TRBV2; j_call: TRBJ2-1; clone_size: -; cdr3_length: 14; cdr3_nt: TGTGCCAGCAGCTCTAGCGGGGGGATCAATGAGCAGTTCTTC; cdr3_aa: CASSSSGGINEQFF
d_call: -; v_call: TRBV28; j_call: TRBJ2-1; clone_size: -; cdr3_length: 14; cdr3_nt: TGTGCCAGCAGTTTATCTTCGACGACAAGAGAGCAGTTCTTC; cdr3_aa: CASSLSSTTREQFF
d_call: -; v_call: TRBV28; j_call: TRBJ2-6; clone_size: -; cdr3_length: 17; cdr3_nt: TGTGCCAGCAGTTCCGGTCTCTCAGGAACAGGGGCCAACGTCCTGACTTTC; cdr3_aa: CASSSGLSGTGANVLTF
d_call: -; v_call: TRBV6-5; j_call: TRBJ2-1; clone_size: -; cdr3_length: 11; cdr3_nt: TGTGCCAGCAGCGACATAAATGAGCAGTTCTTC; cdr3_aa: CASSDINEQFF
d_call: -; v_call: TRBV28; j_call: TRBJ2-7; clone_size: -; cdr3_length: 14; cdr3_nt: TGTGCCAGCAACTCCTCCCCCGACAGGTACGAGCAGTACTTC; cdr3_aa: CASNSSPDRYEQYF
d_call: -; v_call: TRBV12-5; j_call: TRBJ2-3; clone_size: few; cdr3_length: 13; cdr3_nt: TGTGCTAGTGGGCCTAGCGACACAGATACGCAGTATTTT; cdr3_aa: CASGPSDTDTQYF
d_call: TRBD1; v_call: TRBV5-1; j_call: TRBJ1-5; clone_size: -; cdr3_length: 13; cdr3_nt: TGCGCCAGCAGTGTAGGGGGCGATCAGCCCCAGCATTTT; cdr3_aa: CASSVGGDQPQHF
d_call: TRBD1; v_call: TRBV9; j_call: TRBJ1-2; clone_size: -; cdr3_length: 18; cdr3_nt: TGTGCCAGCAGCGTAGGTCCTTGGTCGCTGACAGGGGAAGATGGCTACACCTTC; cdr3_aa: CASSVGPWSLTGEDGYTF
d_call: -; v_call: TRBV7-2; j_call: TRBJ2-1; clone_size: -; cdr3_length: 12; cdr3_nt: TGTGCCAGCAGCCTCCTAGTGGGTGAGCAGTTCTTC; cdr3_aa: CASSLLVGEQFF
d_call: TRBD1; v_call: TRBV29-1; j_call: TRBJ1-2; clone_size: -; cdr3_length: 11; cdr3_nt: TGCAGCGTTGGCGCAGGGGGTGGCTACACCTTC; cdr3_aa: CSVGAGGGYTF
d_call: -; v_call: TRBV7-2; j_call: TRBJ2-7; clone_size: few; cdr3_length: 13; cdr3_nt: TGTGCCAGCAGCTACGGACACTCCTACGAGCAGTACTTC; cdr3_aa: CASSYGHSYEQYF
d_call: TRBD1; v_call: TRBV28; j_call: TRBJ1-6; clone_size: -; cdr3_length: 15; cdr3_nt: TGTGCCAGCAGTCACAGGGGGCGAGATAATTCACCCCTCCACTTT; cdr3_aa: CASSHRGRDNSPLHF
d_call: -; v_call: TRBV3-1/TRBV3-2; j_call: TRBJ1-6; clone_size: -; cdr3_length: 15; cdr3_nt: TGTGCCAGCAGCCAAGGGATGGGGGGTAATTCACCCCTCCACTTT; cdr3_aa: CASSQGMGGNSPLHF
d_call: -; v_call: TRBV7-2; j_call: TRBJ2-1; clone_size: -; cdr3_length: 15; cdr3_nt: TGTGCCAGCAGCACAGGGCGGCTGTTATACAATGAGCAGTTCTTC; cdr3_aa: CASSTGRLLYNEQFF
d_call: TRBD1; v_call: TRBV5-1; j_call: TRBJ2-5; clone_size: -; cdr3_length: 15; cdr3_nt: TGCGCCAGCAGCACCCAGACAGGGGGAGTAGAGACCCAGTACTTC; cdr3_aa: CASSTQTGGVETQYF
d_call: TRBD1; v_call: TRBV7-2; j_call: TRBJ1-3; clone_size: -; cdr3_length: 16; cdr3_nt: TGTGCCAGCAGCACTACAGGGGGCAGGTCTGGAAACACCATATATTTT; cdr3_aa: CASSTTGGRSGNTIYF
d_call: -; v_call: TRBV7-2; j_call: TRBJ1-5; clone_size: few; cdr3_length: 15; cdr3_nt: TGTGCCAGCGCCCCAATTAGAGGGAGGGGTCAGCCCCAGCATTTT; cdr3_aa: CASAPIRGRGQPQHF
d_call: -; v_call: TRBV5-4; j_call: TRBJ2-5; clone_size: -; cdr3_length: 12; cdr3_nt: TGTGCCAGCAGCCGATCCGGAGAGACCCAGTACTTC; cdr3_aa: CASSRSGETQYF
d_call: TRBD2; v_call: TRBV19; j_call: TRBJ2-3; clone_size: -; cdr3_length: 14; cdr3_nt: TGTGCCAGTAGGAGCGGGAGGGCCGGAGATACGCAGTATTTT; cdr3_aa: CASRSGRAGDTQYF
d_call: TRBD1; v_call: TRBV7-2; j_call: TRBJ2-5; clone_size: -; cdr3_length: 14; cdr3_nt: TGTGCCAGCAGTGATCGGACAGGGTTGGAGACCCAGTACTTC; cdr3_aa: CASSDRTGLETQYF
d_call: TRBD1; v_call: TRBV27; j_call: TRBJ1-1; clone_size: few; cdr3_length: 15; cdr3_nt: TGTGCCAGCACCTCCGGGGACAGGGGGCCGGCTGAAGCTTTCTTT; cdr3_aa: CASTSGDRGPAEAFF
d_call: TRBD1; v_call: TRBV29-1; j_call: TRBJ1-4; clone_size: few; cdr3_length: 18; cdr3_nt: TGCAGCGCATACCTGCAAGGACAGGGGGCCCGGGGAGGTGAAAAACTGTTTTTT; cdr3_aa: CSAYLQGQGARGGEKLFF
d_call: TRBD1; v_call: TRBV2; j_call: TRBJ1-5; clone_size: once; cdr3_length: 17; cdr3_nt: TGTGCCAGCAGCGCACATCCGGGACAGGGTCCTAATCAGCCCCAGCATTTT; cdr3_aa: CASSAHPGQGPNQPQHF
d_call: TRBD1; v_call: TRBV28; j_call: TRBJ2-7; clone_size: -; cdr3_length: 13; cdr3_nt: TGTGCCAGCACGGGACAGGTTTCCTACGAGCAGTACTTC; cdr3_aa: CASTGQVSYEQYF
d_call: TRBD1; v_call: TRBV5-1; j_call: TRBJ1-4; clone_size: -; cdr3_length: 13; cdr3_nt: TGCGCCAGCAGCGGAGGACAGGGAGAAAAACTGTTTTTT; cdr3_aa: CASSGGQGEKLFF
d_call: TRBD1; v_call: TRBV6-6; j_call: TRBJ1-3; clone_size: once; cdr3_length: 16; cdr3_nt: TGTGCCAGCAGCCAAGGACAGGCTTACTCTGGAAACACCATATATTTT; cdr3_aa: CASSQGQAYSGNTIYF
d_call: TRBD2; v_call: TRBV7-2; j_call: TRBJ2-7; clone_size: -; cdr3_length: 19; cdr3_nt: TGTGCCAGCAGCTTAGTCGGCGGCCAGGCGGGAGGGAGCGCCTACGAGCAGTACTTC; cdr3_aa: CASSLVGGQAGGSAYEQYF
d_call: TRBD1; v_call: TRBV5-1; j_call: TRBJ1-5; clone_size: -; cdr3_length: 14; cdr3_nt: TGCGCCAGCAGCTCCGGACAGGGAAATCAGCCCCAGCATTTT; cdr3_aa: CASSSGQGNQPQHF
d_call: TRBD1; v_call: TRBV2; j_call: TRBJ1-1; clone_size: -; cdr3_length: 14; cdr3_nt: TGTGCCAGCATTTCGAACAGGGGGAAGACTGAAGCTTTCTTT; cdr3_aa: CASISNRGKTEAFF
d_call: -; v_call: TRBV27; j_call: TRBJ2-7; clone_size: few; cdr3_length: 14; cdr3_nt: TGTGCCAGCAGTCCGCTAGGGGCCTTGGGCGAGCAGTACTTC; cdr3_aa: CASSPLGALGEQYF
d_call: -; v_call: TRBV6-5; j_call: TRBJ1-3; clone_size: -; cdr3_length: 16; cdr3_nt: TGTGCCAGCAGTTACGCAGGGGTCAGCTCTGGAAACACCATATATTTT; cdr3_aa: CASSYAGVSSGNTIYF
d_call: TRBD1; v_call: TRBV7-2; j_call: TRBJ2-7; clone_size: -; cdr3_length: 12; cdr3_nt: TGTGCCAGCAGGAAACAGGGGGGCGAGCAGTACTTC; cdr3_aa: CASRKQGGEQYF
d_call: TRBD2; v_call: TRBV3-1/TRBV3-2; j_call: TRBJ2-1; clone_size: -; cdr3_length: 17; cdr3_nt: TGTGCCAGCAGCCCCCGGCGGACTAGCGGGACTAGGAATGAGCAGTTCTTC; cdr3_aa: CASSPRRTSGTRNEQFF
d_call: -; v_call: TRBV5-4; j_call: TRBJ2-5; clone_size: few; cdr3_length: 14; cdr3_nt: TGTGCCAGCAGCTTCCAGGTATCACAAGAGACCCAGTACTTC; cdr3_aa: CASSFQVSQETQYF
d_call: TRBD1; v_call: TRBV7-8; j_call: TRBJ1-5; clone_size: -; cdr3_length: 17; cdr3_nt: TGTGCCAGCAGCCCCCGGGACAGGGGTTTGAGCAATCAGCCCCAGCATTTT; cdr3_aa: CASSPRDRGLSNQPQHF
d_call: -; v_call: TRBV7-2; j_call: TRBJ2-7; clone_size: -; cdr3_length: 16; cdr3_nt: TGTGCCAGCAGCTTATATTCGGCGGGACCCCCCTACGAGCAGTACTTC; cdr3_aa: CASSLYSAGPPYEQYF
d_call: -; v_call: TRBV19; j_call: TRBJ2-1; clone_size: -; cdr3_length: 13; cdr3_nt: TGTGCCAGTAGTATAGATTGGAGAGGTGAGCAGTTCTTC; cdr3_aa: CASSIDWRGEQFF
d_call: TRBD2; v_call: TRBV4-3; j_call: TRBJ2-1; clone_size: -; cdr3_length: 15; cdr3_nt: TGCGCCAGCAGCCTAGCGGGACTACAGTACAATGAGCAGTTCTTC; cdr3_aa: CASSLAGLQYNEQFF
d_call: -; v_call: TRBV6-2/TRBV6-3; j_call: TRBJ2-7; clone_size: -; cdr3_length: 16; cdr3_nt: TGTGCCAGCAGCCGCCTTCTAACCGACAGGGCGGGGGAGCAGTACTTC; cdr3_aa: CASSRLLTDRAGEQYF
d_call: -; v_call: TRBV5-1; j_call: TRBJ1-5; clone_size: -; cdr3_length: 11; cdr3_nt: TGCGCCAGCAGCTTGATGAGACCCCAGCATTTT; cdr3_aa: CASSLMRPQHF
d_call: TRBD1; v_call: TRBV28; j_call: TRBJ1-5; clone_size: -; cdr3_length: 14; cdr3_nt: TGTGCCAGCAGTTTACTGGGACAGTCTCAGCCCCAGCATTTT; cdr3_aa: CASSLLGQSQPQHF
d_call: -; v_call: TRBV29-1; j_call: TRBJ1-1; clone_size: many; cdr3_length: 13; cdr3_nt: TGCAGCGTTGCGCGCACAGGAGACACTGAAGCTTTCTTT; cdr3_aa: CSVARTGDTEAFF
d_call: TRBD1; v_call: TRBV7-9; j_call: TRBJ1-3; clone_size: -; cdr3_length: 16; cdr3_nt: TGTGCCAGCAGCACCTACAGGGGGAGCTCTGGAAACACCATATATTTT; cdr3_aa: CASSTYRGSSGNTIYF
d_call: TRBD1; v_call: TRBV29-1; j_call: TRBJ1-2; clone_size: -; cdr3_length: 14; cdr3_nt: TGCAGCGTTGAAAGTAGGACAGGGCACTATGGCTACACCTTC; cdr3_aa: CSVESRTGHYGYTF
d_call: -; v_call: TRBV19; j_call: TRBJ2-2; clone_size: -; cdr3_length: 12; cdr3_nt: TGTGCCACCAGGACAGTCGCCGGGGAGCTGTTTTTT; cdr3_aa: CATRTVAGELFF